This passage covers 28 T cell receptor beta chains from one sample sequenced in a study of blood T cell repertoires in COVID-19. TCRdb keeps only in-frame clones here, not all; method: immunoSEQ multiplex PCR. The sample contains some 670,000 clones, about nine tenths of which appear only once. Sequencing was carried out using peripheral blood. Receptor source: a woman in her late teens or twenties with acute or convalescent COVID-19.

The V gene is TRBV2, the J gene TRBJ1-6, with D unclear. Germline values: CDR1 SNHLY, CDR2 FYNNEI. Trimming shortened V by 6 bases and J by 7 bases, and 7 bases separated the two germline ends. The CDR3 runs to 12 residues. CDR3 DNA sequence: TGTGCCAGCAGGGCCCGAAATTCACCCCTCCACTTT. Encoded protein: CASRARNSPLHF.

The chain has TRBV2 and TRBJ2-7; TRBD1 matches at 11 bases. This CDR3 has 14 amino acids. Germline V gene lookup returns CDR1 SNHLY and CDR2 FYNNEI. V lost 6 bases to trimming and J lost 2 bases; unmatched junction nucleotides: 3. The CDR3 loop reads CASSRGQGAYEQYF. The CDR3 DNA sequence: TGTGCCAGCAGCCGGGGACAGGGGGCCTACGAGCAGTACTTC.

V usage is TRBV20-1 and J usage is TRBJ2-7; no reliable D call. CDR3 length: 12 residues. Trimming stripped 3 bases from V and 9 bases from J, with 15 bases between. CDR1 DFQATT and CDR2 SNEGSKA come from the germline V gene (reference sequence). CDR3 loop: CSASKTGAGQYF. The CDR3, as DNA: TGCAGTGCTAGTAAAACGGGTGCCGGGCAGTACTTC.

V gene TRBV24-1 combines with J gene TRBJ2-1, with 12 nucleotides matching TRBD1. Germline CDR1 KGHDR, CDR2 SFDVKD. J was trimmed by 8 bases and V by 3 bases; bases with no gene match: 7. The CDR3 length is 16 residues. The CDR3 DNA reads TGTGCCACCAGTGATATAGGGACAGGGGGCTGGGATGAGCAGTTCTTC. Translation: CATSDIGTGGWDEQFF.

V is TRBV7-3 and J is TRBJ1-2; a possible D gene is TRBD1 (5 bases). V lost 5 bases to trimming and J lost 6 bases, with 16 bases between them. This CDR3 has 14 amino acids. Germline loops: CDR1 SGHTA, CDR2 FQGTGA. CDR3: CASSLRGEGDGYTF. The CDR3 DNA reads TGTGCCAGCAGCCTCAGAGGGGAGGGCGATGGCTACACCTTC.

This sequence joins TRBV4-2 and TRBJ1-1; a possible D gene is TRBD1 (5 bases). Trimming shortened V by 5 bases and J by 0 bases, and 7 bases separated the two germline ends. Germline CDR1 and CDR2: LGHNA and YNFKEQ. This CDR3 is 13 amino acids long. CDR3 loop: CASSAGVNTEAFF. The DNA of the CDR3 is TGTGCCAGCAGCGCGGGGGTGAACACTGAAGCTTTCTTT.

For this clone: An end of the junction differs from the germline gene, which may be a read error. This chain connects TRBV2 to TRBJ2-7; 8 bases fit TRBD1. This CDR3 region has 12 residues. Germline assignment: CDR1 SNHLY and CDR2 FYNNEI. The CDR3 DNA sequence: TGTGCCAGCAGTGCAGGGGGCCCTGGGCTGAACTTC. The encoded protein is CASSAGGPGLNF.

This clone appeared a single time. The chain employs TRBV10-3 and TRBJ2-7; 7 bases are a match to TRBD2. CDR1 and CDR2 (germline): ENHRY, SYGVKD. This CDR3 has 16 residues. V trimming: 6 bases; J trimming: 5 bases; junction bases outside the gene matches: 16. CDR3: CAIRNPPVAGVNEQYF. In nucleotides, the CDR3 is TGTGCCATCAGGAACCCCCCGGTCGCGGGGGTAAACGAGCAGTACTTC.

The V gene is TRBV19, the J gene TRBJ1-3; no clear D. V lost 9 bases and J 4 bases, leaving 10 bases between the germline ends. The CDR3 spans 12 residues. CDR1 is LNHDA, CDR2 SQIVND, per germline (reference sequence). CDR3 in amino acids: CASAVTGNTIYF. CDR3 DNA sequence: TGTGCCAGCGCGGTGACGGGAAACACCATATATTTT.

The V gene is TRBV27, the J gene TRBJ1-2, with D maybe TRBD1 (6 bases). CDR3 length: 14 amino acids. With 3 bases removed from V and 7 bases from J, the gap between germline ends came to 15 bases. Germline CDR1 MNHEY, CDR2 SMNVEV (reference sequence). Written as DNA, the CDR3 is TGTGCCAGCAGTTTCGGTTTACAGGGTGGTGGCTACACCTTC. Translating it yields CASSFGLQGGGYTF.

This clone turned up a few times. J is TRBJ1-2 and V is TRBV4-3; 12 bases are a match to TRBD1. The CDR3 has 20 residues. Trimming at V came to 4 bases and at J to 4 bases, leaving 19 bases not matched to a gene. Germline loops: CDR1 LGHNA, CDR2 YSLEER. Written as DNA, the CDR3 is TGCGCCAGCAGCCCCCAAACCGATCCACCGGGACAGGGGGCTTTCTATGGCTACACCTTC. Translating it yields CASSPQTDPPGQGAFYGYTF.

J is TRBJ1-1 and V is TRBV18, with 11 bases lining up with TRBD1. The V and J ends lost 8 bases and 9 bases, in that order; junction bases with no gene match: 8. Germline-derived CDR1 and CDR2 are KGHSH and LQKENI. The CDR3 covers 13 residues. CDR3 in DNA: TGTGCCAGCACACGGGGACAGGGGGAAAAAGCTTTCTTT. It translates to CASTRGQGEKAFF.

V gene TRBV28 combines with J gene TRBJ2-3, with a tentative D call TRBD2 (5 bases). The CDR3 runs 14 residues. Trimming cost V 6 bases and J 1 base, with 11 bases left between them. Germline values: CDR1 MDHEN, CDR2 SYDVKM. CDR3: CASRPEVGTDTQYF. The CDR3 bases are TGTGCCAGCAGGCCGGAGGTGGGCACAGATACGCAGTATTTT. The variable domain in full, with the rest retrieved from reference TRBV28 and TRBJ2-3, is DVKVTQSSRYLVKRTGEKVFLECVQDMDHENMFWYRQDPGLGLRLIYFSYDVKMKEKGDIPEGYSVSREKKERFSLILESASTNQTSMYLCASRPEVGTDTQYFGPGTRLTVL.

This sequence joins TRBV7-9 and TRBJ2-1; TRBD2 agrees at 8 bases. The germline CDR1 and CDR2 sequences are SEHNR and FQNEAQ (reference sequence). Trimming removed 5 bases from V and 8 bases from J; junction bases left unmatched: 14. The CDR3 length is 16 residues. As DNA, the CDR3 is TGTGCCAGCAGCCTCCCTAAGGACGGGGGGGCGGATGAGCAGTTCTTC. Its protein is CASSLPKDGGADEQFF.

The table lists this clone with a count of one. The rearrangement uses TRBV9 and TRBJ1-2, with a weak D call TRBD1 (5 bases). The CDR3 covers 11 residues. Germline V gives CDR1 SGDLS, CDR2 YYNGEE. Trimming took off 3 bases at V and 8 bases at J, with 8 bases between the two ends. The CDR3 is CASSEGVGYTF. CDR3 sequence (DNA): TGTGCCAGCAGCGAAGGGGTCGGCTACACCTTC.

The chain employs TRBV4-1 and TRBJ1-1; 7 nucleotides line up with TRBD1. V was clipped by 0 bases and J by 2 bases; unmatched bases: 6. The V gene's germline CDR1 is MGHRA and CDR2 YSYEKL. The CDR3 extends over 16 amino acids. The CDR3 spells CASSQDLTGINTEAFF. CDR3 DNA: TGCGCCAGCAGCCAAGACCTGACAGGGATCAACACTGAAGCTTTCTTT.

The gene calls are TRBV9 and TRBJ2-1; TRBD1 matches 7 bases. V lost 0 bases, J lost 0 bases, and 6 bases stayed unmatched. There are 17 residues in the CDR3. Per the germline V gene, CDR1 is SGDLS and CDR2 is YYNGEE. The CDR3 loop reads CASSVGGQVISYNEQFF. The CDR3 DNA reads TGTGCCAGCAGCGTAGGCGGACAGGTTATCTCCTACAATGAGCAGTTCTTC.

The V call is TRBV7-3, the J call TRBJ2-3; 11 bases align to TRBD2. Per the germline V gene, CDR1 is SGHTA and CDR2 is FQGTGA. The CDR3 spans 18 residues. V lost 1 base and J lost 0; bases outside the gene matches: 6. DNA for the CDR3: TGTGCCAGCAGCTTAATGCCTAGCGGGGGGTCTAGCACAGATACGCAGTATTTT. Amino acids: CASSLMPSGGSSTDTQYF.

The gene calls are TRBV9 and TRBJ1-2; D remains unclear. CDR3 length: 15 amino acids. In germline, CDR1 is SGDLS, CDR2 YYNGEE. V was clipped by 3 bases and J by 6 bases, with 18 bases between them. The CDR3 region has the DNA TGTGCCAGCAGCGCATCATCCCTCGGAGGGAATGGCTACACCTTC. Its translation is CASSASSLGGNGYTF.

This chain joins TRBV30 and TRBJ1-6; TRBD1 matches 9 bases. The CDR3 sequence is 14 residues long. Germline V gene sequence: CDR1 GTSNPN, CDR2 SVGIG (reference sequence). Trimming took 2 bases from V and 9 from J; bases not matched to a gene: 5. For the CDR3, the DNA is TGTGCCTGGAGTATAGGACAGGGGCGTTCACCCCTCCACTTT. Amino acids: CAWSIGQGRSPLHF.

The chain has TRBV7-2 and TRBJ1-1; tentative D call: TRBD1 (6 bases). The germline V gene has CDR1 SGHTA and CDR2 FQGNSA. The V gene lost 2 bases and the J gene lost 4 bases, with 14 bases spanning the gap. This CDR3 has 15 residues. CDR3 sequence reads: CASSLRAGVGTEAFF. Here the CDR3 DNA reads TGTGCCAGCAGCTTAAGGGCAGGGGTGGGCACTGAAGCTTTCTTT.

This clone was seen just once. The CDR3 coding sequence is TGTGCCAGTAGTCCCGGGGGGCTCCTTAACTACGAGCAGTACTTC. The encoded protein is CASSPGGLLNYEQYF. The rearrangement uses TRBV19 and TRBJ2-7; tentatively, D is TRBD2 (7 bases). V lost 5 bases, J lost 3 bases, and 17 bases lay in between. This CDR3 comprises 15 residues. Germline V gene lookup returns CDR1 LNHDA and CDR2 SQIVND (reference sequence).

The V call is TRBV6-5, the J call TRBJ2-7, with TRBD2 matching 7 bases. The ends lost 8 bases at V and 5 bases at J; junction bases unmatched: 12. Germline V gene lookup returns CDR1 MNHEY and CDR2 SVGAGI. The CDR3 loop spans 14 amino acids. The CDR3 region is CASSLAGPLHEQYF. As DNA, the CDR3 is TGTGCCAGCTCCTTAGCGGGTCCTCTTCACGAGCAGTACTTC.

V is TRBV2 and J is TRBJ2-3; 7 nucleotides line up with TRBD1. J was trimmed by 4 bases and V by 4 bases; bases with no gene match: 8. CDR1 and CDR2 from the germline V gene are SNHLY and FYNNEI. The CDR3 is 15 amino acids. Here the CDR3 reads CASSVQGNGADTQYF. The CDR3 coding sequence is TGTGCCAGCAGTGTACAGGGGAATGGGGCAGATACGCAGTATTTT. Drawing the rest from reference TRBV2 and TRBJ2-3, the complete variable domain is EPEVTQTPSHQVTQMGQEVILRCVPISNHLYFYWYRQILGQKVEFLVSFYNNEISEKSEIFDDQFSVERPDGSNFTLKIRSTKLEDSAMYFCASSVQGNGADTQYFGPGTRLTVL.

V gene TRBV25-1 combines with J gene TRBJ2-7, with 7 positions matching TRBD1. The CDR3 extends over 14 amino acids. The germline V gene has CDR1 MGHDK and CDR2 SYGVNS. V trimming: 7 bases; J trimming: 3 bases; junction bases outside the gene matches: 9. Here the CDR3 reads CASTQGDGLYEQYF. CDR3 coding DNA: TGTGCCAGCACCCAGGGGGACGGACTCTACGAGCAGTACTTC.

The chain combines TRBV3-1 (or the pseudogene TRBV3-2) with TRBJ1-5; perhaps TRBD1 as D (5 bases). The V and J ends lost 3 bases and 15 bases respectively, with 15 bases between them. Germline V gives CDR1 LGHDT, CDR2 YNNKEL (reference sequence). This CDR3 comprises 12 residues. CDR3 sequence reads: CASSHRGLLWHF. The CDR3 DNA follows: TGTGCCAGCAGCCATCGGGGACTACTCTGGCATTTT.

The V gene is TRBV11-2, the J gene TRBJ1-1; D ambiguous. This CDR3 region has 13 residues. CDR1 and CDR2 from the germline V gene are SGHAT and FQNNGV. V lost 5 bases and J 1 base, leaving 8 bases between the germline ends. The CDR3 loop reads CASSPQWNTEAFF. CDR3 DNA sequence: TGTGCCAGCAGCCCACAGTGGAACACTGAAGCTTTCTTT. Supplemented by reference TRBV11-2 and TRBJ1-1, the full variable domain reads EAGVAQSPRYKIIEKRQSVAFWCNPISGHATLYWYQQILGQGPKLLIQFQNNGVVDDSQLPKDRFSAERLKGVDSTLKIQPAKLEDSAVYLCASSPQWNTEAFFGQGTRLTVV.

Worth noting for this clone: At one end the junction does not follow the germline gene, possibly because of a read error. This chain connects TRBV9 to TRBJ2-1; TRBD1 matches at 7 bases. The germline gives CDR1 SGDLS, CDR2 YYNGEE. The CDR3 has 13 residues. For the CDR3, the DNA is TGTGCCGGCAGCGCGACAGGGTCCAATGAGCAGTTCTTC. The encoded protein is CAGSATGSNEQFF.